These T cell receptor beta chains were read from a single sample in a study of PD-1 blockade in classical Hodgkin lymphoma. TCRdb keeps only in-frame clones here, not all; method: immunoSEQ multiplex PCR. In the table there are roughly 35,000 clones, 92% of which are singletons. Sequencing was performed on CD4+ T cells from blood, taken before the fourth cycle of nivolumab. The origin of the receptors is a human donor with classical Hodgkin lymphoma. The CDR3 runs from the conserved cysteine through the conserved F or W. A D gene is named only where the DNA matches it firmly. Expanded clones are given a class, and other clones once, few, many or no size at all.

DNA,CDR3,J,V,D,size
TGTGCCAGCAGCTTGGGGGCACCGGGACTAGGGGGCTACGAGCAGTACTTC,CASSLGAPGLGGYEQYF,TRBJ2-7,TRBV11-1,TRBD2,-
TGTGCCAGCAGTTACTACTCTGGGTTCTACGGCAATGAGCAGTTCTTC,CASSYYSGFYGNEQFF,TRBJ2-1,TRBV6-5,-,-
TGTGCCTGGAGTGCCGGGGGGCCCTATGGCTACACCTTC,CAWSAGGPYGYTF,TRBJ1-2,TRBV30,-,-
TGTGCCAGCAGTGAATGGTTAGGGACGAACACCATATATTTT,CASSEWLGTNTIYF,TRBJ1-3,TRBV6-1,-,-
TGTGCCAGTAGTATAGCCGATACAGGGGGCTCCTACGAGCAGTACTTC,CASSIADTGGSYEQYF,TRBJ2-7,TRBV19,TRBD1,-
TGCAGCGTTGGGGAGGGGAAGGGCTACACCTTC,CSVGEGKGYTF,TRBJ1-2,TRBV29-1,-,-
TGCGCCAGCAGCCAGTTCTCTCAAAAAACCGGGGAGCTGTTTTTT,CASSQFSQKTGELFF,TRBJ2-2,TRBV4-1,-,-
TGCAGCGTGTCACAAGGGACAGGGATGGGAAAACTGTTTTTT,CSVSQGTGMGKLFF,TRBJ1-4,TRBV29-1,TRBD1,-
TGCGCCAGCAGCTTGGGTACTGCACGGGCGGAGACCCAGTACTTC,CASSLGTARAETQYF,TRBJ2-5,TRBV5-1,-,-
TGTGCCAGCAGCTCCTATAGGGCCAGCAGCGGGGAGCTGTTTTTT,CASSSYRASSGELFF,TRBJ2-2,TRBV7-8,-,-
TGTGCCACCAGCAGAGTACGGGTAGGGAATGAGCAGTTCTTC,CATSRVRVGNEQFF,TRBJ2-1,TRBV15,-,few
TGTGCCAGCATCCCTGGATGGGACATTCAGGATGAGCAGTTCTTC,CASIPGWDIQDEQFF,TRBJ2-1,TRBV21-1,-,-
TGTGCCAGCAGTTTAAGGGGGTCAACCTACGAGCAGTACTTC,CASSLRGSTYEQYF,TRBJ2-7,TRBV27,-,-
TGCGCCAGCAGCCGATGGACAGGGGACACTGAAGCTTTCTTT,CASSRWTGDTEAFF,TRBJ1-1,TRBV5-1,TRBD1,-
TGCGCCAGCAGCTTGTCATCTAACACTGAAGCTTTCTTT,CASSLSSNTEAFF,TRBJ1-1,TRBV5-1,-,-
TGTGCCAGTAGTGTTCAACTAGCGGGAGTTGTCAATGAGCAGTTCTTC,CASSVQLAGVVNEQFF,TRBJ2-1,TRBV19,TRBD2,-
TGCGCCAGCAGCTTGGTTTTGGGGGGTTCCAACGAGCAGTACTTC,CASSLVLGGSNEQYF,TRBJ2-7,TRBV5-1,-,once
TGTGCCTGGAGCACTGGGACTAGCGGTACCTACGAGCAGTACTTC,CAWSTGTSGTYEQYF,TRBJ2-7,TRBV30,TRBD2,-